This T cell receptor (beta chain) was identified in a study of regulatory T cells in long-lasting Graves disease. There are 14 residues in the CDR3. Trimming cost V 2 bases and J 7 bases; bases outside gene matches: 3. Per germline, CDR1 KGHSH and CDR2 LQKENI. Regarding the study as a whole: Peripheral blood alone, not thyroid tissue, underwent study.

Building of the TCR beta libraries involved iRepertoire HTBI primers and Arm-PCR of CDR3 regions. MiXCR, applied by TCRdb to the multiplex PCR reads, yields one record per CDR3 protein. Among approximately 460,000 distinct CDR3 sequences listed, roughly 15% were seen once. Documented time point: newly diagnosed GD, antithyroid drugs for less than 3 months. Extracted RNA from PBMCs served as the source of the TCR library. In its sample, this clonotype was seen many times. What it binds is not known. The same specimen was also included in a second study, on T cells in Graves' hyperthyroidism and ophthalmopathy.

This sequence joins TRBV18 and TRBJ1-5; TRBD1 aligns across 9 bases. The starting material was peripheral blood mononuclear cells (PBMCs), obtained at new diagnosis, from a patient treated with antithyroid drugs. The TCR sequence derives from a woman in her twenties or thirties with Graves disease. CDR3 region: CASSPGQGRQPQHF. DNA for the CDR3: TGTGCCAGCTCACCAGGACAGGGGCGGCAGCCCCAGCATTTT.